The rows below give T cell receptor beta chains drawn from one sample of a study of T cell responses to AZD1222 COVID-19 vaccine. Sequencing used immunoSEQ multiplex PCR; TCRdb keeps in-frame clones, though not all of them. The sample includes more than 140,000 clones, approximately 88% of them seen just once. Sequencing used peripheral blood, obtained on day 0 of AZD1222 vaccination. These receptors all come from an adult in good health. The CDR3 runs from the conserved cysteine through the conserved F or W.

J	length	V	CDR3
TRBJ2-1	17	TRBV7-2	CASSLALNGRGANEQFF
TRBJ1-4	13	TRBV2	CASSLGDNEKLFF
TRBJ2-7	15	TRBV4-3	CASSQDGGSAYEQYF
TRBJ2-2	16	TRBV5-1	CASSGRGELGTGELFF
TRBJ2-7	13	TRBV29-1	CSALTGDEHEQYF
TRBJ1-1	13	TRBV6-5	CASSYQENTEAFF
TRBJ2-1	12	TRBV7-2	CASSSGRASGVF
TRBJ1-1	15	TRBV18	CASSSPTGINTEAFF
TRBJ2-7	14	TRBV11-2	CASSVGLGGFEQYF
TRBJ1-5	16	TRBV3-1/TRBV3-2	CASSPSRQGWNQPQHF
TRBJ2-5	16	TRBV2	CASTLPESGGDGTQYF
TRBJ1-2	14	TRBV18	CASSPATGAYGYTF
TRBJ2-7	15	TRBV7-3	CASSHRAGGRDEQYF
TRBJ2-1	16	TRBV7-2	CASSSAGTGYFFEQFF
TRBJ2-7	14	TRBV21-1	CASSKGTSGSEQYF
TRBJ2-3	15	TRBV6-2/TRBV6-3	CASSPGPAQTDTQYF
TRBJ1-1	17	TRBV6-2/TRBV6-3	CASSYAGQGAPNTEAFF
TRBJ1-2	12	TRBV19	CASQPGNYGYTF
TRBJ2-1	15	TRBV13	CASSFPEKLGNEQFF
TRBJ1-5	14	TRBV30	CAWSAGASNQPQHF
TRBJ1-1	13	TRBV7-9	CASSFQENTEAFF
TRBJ2-7	13	TRBV27	CASSSGHLYEQYF
TRBJ1-4	15	TRBV9	CASSVGWTGYEKLFF
TRBJ2-2	17	TRBV7-3	CASSLRRIAGDTGELFF